This passage covers 13 T cell receptor beta chains from one sample sequenced in a study of beta chain features in type 1 diabetes. Isolated RNA was reverse transcribed in full, so expressed TCRB transcripts were sequenced. Only in-frame clones appear in the TCRdb table, and some are missing; sequencing was by immunoSEQ multiplex PCR. Of 350,000 to 400,000 clones detected, about 15% appear once; the ten largest clones hold approximately 0.02%. The sample consisted of naive CD4+ T cells from blood. The receptors shown here come from a woman between 18 and 29 years old in good health.

Only a few counts were recorded for this clone. The chain joins TRBV28 to TRBJ2-7, with 7 bases aligning to TRBD2. CDR1 and CDR2 (germline): MDHEN, SYDVKM. The V and J ends lost 5 bases and 0 bases, in that order; junction bases with no gene match: 4. The CDR3 runs 14 residues. CDR3 in DNA: TGTGCCAGCAGTGCCAGCGGGACCTCCTACGAGCAGTACTTC. It specifies CASSASGTSYEQYF.

The chain uses TRBV9 and TRBJ2-1, with 9 bases identical to TRBD1. J gave up 7 bases and V 4 bases, and 15 bases lay outside the gene matches. Germline V CDR1 and CDR2: SGDLS, YYNGEE. This CDR3 has 17 amino acids. The CDR3 DNA reads as TGTGCCAGCAGCCCAGAGGTGGCGGACAGGGGTAGGAATGAGCAGTTCTTC. Residues: CASSPEVADRGRNEQFF.

CDR3 DNA: TGTGCCAGCAGCTCTTCAGGGCTAGCGGGAGGCACAGATACGCAGTATTTT. Encoded protein: CASSSSGLAGGTDTQYF. The chain couples TRBV11-2 to TRBJ2-3; 10 nucleotides agree with TRBD2. The CDR3 contains 17 residues. CDR1 is SGHAT, CDR2 FQNNGV, per germline. The V segment lost 4 bases and the J segment 1 base; nucleotides outside the gene matches: 8.

The V call is TRBV18, the J call TRBJ2-1, with D unresolved. The CDR3 covers 14 residues. In germline, CDR1 is KGHSH, CDR2 LQKENI. V was pared by 1 base and J by 4 bases, with 8 bases between. DNA for the CDR3: TGTGCCAGCTCACCACAGCGAGATTACAATGAGCAGTTCTTC. This sequence encodes CASSPQRDYNEQFF.

The gene calls are TRBV28 and TRBJ2-7, with TRBD2 as a possible D gene (5 bases). The V gene lost 3 bases and the J gene lost 2 bases, with 8 bases spanning the gap. The CDR3 is 13 residues long. In germline, CDR1 is MDHEN, CDR2 SYDVKM. The CDR3 sequence is CASSFSSPYEQYF. For the CDR3, the DNA is TGTGCCAGCAGTTTTTCTAGCCCCTACGAGCAGTACTTC.

This clone was counted a few times. The rearrangement joins TRBV7-9 to TRBJ2-3; D is uncertain. Germline loops: CDR1 SEHNR, CDR2 FQNEAQ (reference sequence). Trimming took off 6 bases at V and 1 base at J, with 5 bases between the two ends. The CDR3 sequence is 12 residues long. CDR3 coding DNA: TGTGCCAGCAGGTCAGGCACAGATACGCAGTATTTT. Translation gives CASRSGTDTQYF.

This clone was counted only a few times. V gene TRBV7-9 combines with J gene TRBJ1-5; D gene ambiguous. The germline V gene has CDR1 SEHNR and CDR2 FQNEAQ (reference sequence). This CDR3 contains 14 residues. The V end lost 7 bases, the J end lost 6 bases, and 16 bases lay between the germline ends. The CDR3 region is CASIPQVVGQPQHF. CDR3 DNA sequence: TGTGCCAGCATCCCGCAGGTTGTCGGTCAGCCCCAGCATTTT.

The sample holds a few counts of this clone. The V gene is TRBV30, the J gene TRBJ1-1, with D possibly TRBD1 on 5 matching bases. This CDR3 region has 14 residues. The germline gives CDR1 GTSNPN, CDR2 SVGIG (reference sequence). The V and J ends lost 3 bases and 7 bases respectively, with 18 bases between them. Here the CDR3 reads CAWREGVNGIEAFF. The CDR3 bases are TGTGCCTGGAGGGAAGGGGTGAATGGGATTGAAGCTTTCTTT.

The CDR3 reads CASRREGNRQYF. The CDR3 DNA is TGTGCCAGCAGACGGGAAGGGAACAGGCAGTACTTC. V gene TRBV11-2 combines with J gene TRBJ2-7; weak D call: TRBD2 (5 bases). Per the germline V gene, CDR1 is SGHAT and CDR2 is FQNNGV. V was clipped by 6 bases and J by 9 bases, with 15 bases between them. The CDR3 totals 12 residues.

The chain combines TRBV18 with TRBJ2-3; TRBD2 might be the D (5 bases). CDR1 is KGHSH, CDR2 LQKENI, per germline. Trimming took off 0 bases at V and 9 bases at J, with 10 bases between the two ends. The CDR3 has 13 amino acids. CDR3 in amino acids: CASSPPTSSTQYF. The CDR3 DNA reads TGTGCCAGCTCACCACCTACTTCTAGCACGCAGTATTTT.

The genes are TRBV5-4 and TRBJ2-4; 8 nucleotides agree with TRBD2. The ends lost 1 base at V and 0 bases at J; junction bases unmatched: 3. CDR1 and CDR2 (germline): SGHNT, YYREEE (reference sequence). CDR3 length: 16 residues. This chain's CDR3 is CASSLPSGLAKNIQYF. The CDR3 region has the DNA TGTGCCAGCAGCTTGCCTAGCGGGTTAGCCAAAAACATTCAGTACTTC.

This clone was seen a single time. The chain carries TRBV27 and TRBJ2-3, with 11 bases matching TRBD2. This CDR3 is 17 amino acids long. The trim removed 5 bases at V and 2 bases at J, leaving 9 bases unmatched. CDR1 MNHEY and CDR2 SMNVEV come from the germline V gene (reference sequence). The CDR3: CASSLRLAGISTDTQYF. The CDR3 bases are TGTGCCAGCAGTCTCCGACTAGCGGGGATTTCCACAGATACGCAGTATTTT.

This clone was seen a few times. This rearrangement joins TRBV29-1 to TRBJ1-2; possible D gene TRBD1, 5 bases. Germline loops: CDR1 SQVTM, CDR2 ANQGSEA. CDR3 length: 13 amino acids. V lost 4 bases, J lost 4 bases, and 13 bases lay in between. CDR3 region: CSVGEDTPYGYTF. The CDR3 nucleotides read TGCAGCGTTGGAGAGGACACCCCCTATGGCTACACCTTC.